The rows below give T cell receptor beta chains drawn from one sample of a study of T cell repertoires in cytomegalovirus infection. TCRdb reprocessed the reads via MiXCR and lists one record per CDR3 protein. The profile shows 100,000 to 150,000 distinct CDR3 sequences, 24% of them singletons. No antigens are known for them. Sequenced input: PBMCs, sequenced either directly or after in vitro stimulation (not recorded which). The origin of the receptors is a human donor in good health (CMV status not recorded). Some clones in this sample may be carry-over from other donors' samples. Both conserved end residues are part of each CDR3. Size tells how often a clone was seen (once, few, many) or the class of an expanded clone, and some rows leave it out.

v_gene	j_gene	abundance	CDR3aa
TRBV10-3	TRBJ2-7	NA	CAIRTGTSGPQYEQYF
TRBV28	TRBJ1-5	once	CASRIKGPQHF
TRBV5-6	TRBJ2-1	NA	CASSLWWREKLDEQFF
TRBV20-1	TRBJ2-1	NA	CVRIGNNEQFF
TRBV2	TRBJ2-1	NA	CASSDFGEAYNEQFF
TRBV28	TRBJ1-1	many	CASSLRTWEENTEAFF
TRBV19	TRBJ2-3	NA	CASSIRGSTDTQYF
TRBV6-5	TRBJ1-2	few	CASRNPGDLSGYTF
TRBV6-5	TRBJ2-1	few	CASSYNPGLAGESYNEQFF
TRBV19	TRBJ2-1	NA	CATTPPLAGDYNEQFF